A single sample is the source of the 16 T cell receptor beta chains below, sequenced in a study of T cell changes during pregnancy in multiple sclerosis. Clones were sequenced by immunoSEQ multiplex PCR, and TCRdb holds only the in-frame ones, with some missing. The table has around 77,000 clones, around 91% seen once. Material: peripheral blood, obtained in the third trimester of pregnancy. These receptor sequences come from a female donor in good health, enrolled as a control in a pregnancy study.

This chain uses TRBV27 with TRBJ2-2, with D tentatively TRBD2 (7 bases). Trimming removed 4 bases at V and 3 bases at J, with 12 bases between. The length of the CDR3 is 15 residues. Germline CDR1 MNHEY, CDR2 SMNVEV (reference sequence). As DNA, the CDR3 is TGTGCCAGCAGTTCGTGGGAGGGGGACACCGGGGAGCTGTTTTTT. This translates into CASSSWEGDTGELFF.

The chain couples TRBV6-1 to TRBJ2-2; a possible D gene is TRBD1 (5 bases). This CDR3 region has 15 residues. V gave up 3 bases and J gave up 1 base, with 9 bases separating them. CDR1 is MNHNS, CDR2 SASEGT, per germline. This chain's CDR3 is CASSENRLNTGELFF. The CDR3, as DNA: TGTGCCAGCAGTGAGAACAGGCTGAACACCGGGGAGCTGTTTTTT.

This clone has only one observation. The V call is TRBV18, the J call TRBJ2-7; possibly TRBD2 for D (5 bases). Germline-derived CDR1 and CDR2 are KGHSH and LQKENI. V was trimmed by 1 base and J by 2 bases, leaving 15 bases between them. This CDR3 is 16 amino acids long. The CDR3 is CASSPRRGQDPYEQYF. CDR3 sequence (DNA): TGTGCCAGCTCACCACGGAGAGGGCAGGACCCCTACGAGCAGTACTTC. The variable domain in full, with the rest retrieved from reference TRBV18 and TRBJ2-7, is NAGVMQNPRHLVRRRGQEARLRCSPMKGHSHVYWYRQLPEEGLKFMVYLQKENIIDESGMPKERFSAEFPKEGPSILRIQQVVRGDSAAYFCASSPRRGQDPYEQYFGPGTRLTVT.

The genes are TRBV4-3 and TRBJ2-7; D is uncertain. This CDR3 comprises 15 residues. V was cut by 0 bases and J by 0 bases, with 9 bases left in between. Germline-derived CDR1 and CDR2 are LGHNA and YSLEER. DNA for the CDR3: TGCGCCAGCAGCCAAGAATATGCGGACTCCTACGAGCAGTACTTC. Its translation is CASSQEYADSYEQYF.

The table lists this clone with a count of one. V and J are TRBV19 and TRBJ2-7, with 7 bases identical to TRBD1. This CDR3 is 15 amino acids long. Germline V gene data show CDR1 as LNHDA and CDR2 as SQIVND (reference sequence). The V segment lost 3 bases and the J segment 0 bases; nucleotides outside the gene matches: 5. CDR3 nucleotides: TGTGCCAGTAGTATGCCAGGGGGTAGCTCCTACGAGCAGTACTTC. Translating it yields CASSMPGGSSYEQYF.

This chain connects TRBV5-1 to TRBJ1-4, with 8 bases fitting TRBD1. Losses at the gene ends were 3 bases for V and 0 bases for J; bases not matched to a gene: 7. This CDR3 region has 17 residues. Germline CDR1 and CDR2: SGHRS and YFSETQ. The CDR3 loop reads CASSWTGMGATNEKLFF. The CDR3 DNA reads TGCGCCAGCAGCTGGACAGGGATGGGGGCAACTAATGAAAAACTGTTTTTT.

This chain joins TRBV18 and TRBJ1-6, with a weak D call TRBD1 (5 bases). The germline CDR1 and CDR2 sequences are KGHSH and LQKENI. This CDR3 is 17 amino acids long. The V end lost 3 bases, the J end lost 7 bases, and 19 bases lay between the germline ends. The CDR3 sequence: CASSPTSRAVSNSPLHF. For the CDR3, the DNA is TGTGCCAGCTCACCGACTAGCAGGGCAGTCAGCAATTCACCCCTCCACTTT.

The chain couples TRBV6-5 to TRBJ2-5; 9 positions match TRBD2. The CDR3 sequence is 14 residues long. Trimming took 2 bases from V and 12 from J; bases not matched to a gene: 10. The V gene's germline CDR1 is MNHEY and CDR2 SVGAGI. The CDR3 nucleotides read TGTGCCAGCAGTTACGACACTAGCGGGCCTCCTAAGTACTTC. The encoded protein is CASSYDTSGPPKYF.

The V and J genes are TRBV7-9 and TRBJ1-2; TRBD1 matches 11 bases. Trimming removed 3 bases from V and 4 bases from J; junction bases left unmatched: 4. The CDR3 is 15 amino acids. The germline CDR1 and CDR2 sequences are SEHNR and FQNEAQ (reference sequence). CDR3 residues: CASSFGQGAGYGYTF. In DNA, the CDR3 is TGTGCCAGCAGCTTCGGACAGGGGGCGGGCTATGGCTACACCTTC. The full variable domain, rest sourced from reference TRBV7-9 and TRBJ1-2, is DTGVSQNPRHKITKRGQNVTFRCDPISEHNRLYWYRQTLGQGPEFLTYFQNEAQLEKSRLLSDRFSAERPKGSFSTLEIQRTEQGDSAMYLCASSFGQGAGYGYTFGSGTRLTVV.

The chain carries TRBV4-3 and TRBJ1-6, with D uncertain. V was shortened by 1 base and J by 4 bases, with 14 bases between the two germline ends. Germline CDR1 reads LGHNA; CDR2 reads YSLEER. The CDR3 totals 17 residues. The CDR3 bases are TGCGCCAGCAGCCAAGGGGTCGGACTGATTTATAATTCACCCCTCCACTTT. It is translated as CASSQGVGLIYNSPLHF.

This chain links TRBV27 with TRBJ1-1; D not resolved. The CDR3 is 13 residues long. Trimming left V 0 bases short and J 7 bases short, with 9 bases between. Germline CDR1 is MNHEY and CDR2 is SMNVEV (reference sequence). The CDR3 bases are TGTGCCAGCAGTTTATCGGTGACTAATGAAGCTTTCTTT. Translation: CASSLSVTNEAFF.

As DNA, the CDR3 is TGTGCCAGCAGTCGCCAGGGACAGGGAGGCGACGAGCAGTACTTC. It yields the protein CASSRQGQGGDEQYF. V and J are TRBV6-5 and TRBJ2-7, with 9 bases identical to TRBD1. This CDR3 contains 15 residues. V trimming: 5 bases; J trimming: 5 bases; junction bases outside the gene matches: 10. The germline CDR1 and CDR2 sequences are MNHEY and SVGAGI.

This chain uses TRBV19 with TRBJ1-1; 10 bases line up with TRBD1. The ends lost 1 base at V and 4 bases at J; junction bases unmatched: 3. Germline V gives CDR1 LNHDA, CDR2 SQIVND (reference sequence). CDR3 length equals 15 residues. The CDR3 reads CASSIGDRGGTEAFF. CDR3 sequence (DNA): TGTGCCAGTAGTATAGGGGACAGGGGTGGCACTGAAGCTTTCTTT.

The gene calls are TRBV10-3 and TRBJ2-7; perhaps TRBD1 as D (5 bases). The germline CDR1 and CDR2 sequences are ENHRY and SYGVKD. This CDR3 contains 14 residues. V gave up 7 bases and J gave up 0 bases, with 13 bases separating them. The CDR3 DNA sequence: TGTGCCATCAAGGAACAGGAAGCCTCCTACGAGCAGTACTTC. This translates into CAIKEQEASYEQYF.

The chain combines TRBV5-8 with TRBJ1-1; 7 bases align to TRBD1. V was clipped by 1 base and J by 8 bases; unmatched bases: 5. Germline V lookup: CDR1 SGHTS, CDR2 YDEGEE. CDR3 length: 13 amino acids. This chain's CDR3 is CASSLNRGKEAFF. CDR3 DNA sequence: TGTGCCAGCAGCTTGAACAGGGGAAAGGAAGCTTTCTTT.

The chain employs TRBV19 and TRBJ2-7; 7 bases match TRBD1. The ends lost 5 bases at V and 3 bases at J; junction bases unmatched: 7. The CDR3 is 14 residues long. CDR1 is LNHDA and CDR2 is SQIVND in the germline V gene (reference sequence). CDR3 nucleotides: TGTGCCAGTAGTTATCCGGGACAGAGCTACGAGCAGTACTTC. Translation gives CASSYPGQSYEQYF.